This TCR beta chain was captured by sequencing in a study of T cells in Graves' hyperthyroidism and ophthalmopathy. A note on this clonotype: The junction and the germline gene differ at one end; a read error may be behind it.

PBMCs came from around 9.7 ml fresh peripheral blood. RNA transcripts yielded amplified TCR beta CDR3 regions. The HTBI set primed first-round TCR CDR3 RT-PCR. A single record per CDR3 protein comes from TCRdb applying MiXCR to the multiplex PCR reads. This sample yields a few hundred thousand distinct CDR3 sequences, of which roughly 13% are seen a single time; less than 25% belongs to the top ten. The CDR3 is made up of 14 amino acids. The chain uses TRBV12-3 or TRBV12-4 and TRBJ2-1; 9 positions match TRBD2. The sequencing sample was made of blood. This TCR came from a man aged 25 to 40 with Graves' hyperthyroidism that later progressed to Graves' ophthalmopathy. The CDR3 DNA reads TGTGCCAGCAGTCTTAGCGGGGGATACAATGGGCAGTTCTTC. It yields the protein CASSLSGGYNGQFF.